This note documents a single TCR beta chain sequence. Its antigen is currently unknown. The data were taken from a study of human T cells and chemical hapten exposure. Turning to the study itself: Patients, chiefly female, had alopecia areata, totalis or universalis. Study-wide results and limits: Expanded TCRs formed significantly more large CDR3 similarity clusters than controls.

Specified time point: patch test 2, 6 weeks after DPC sensitization. As for treatment: therapeutic diphenylcyclopropenone sensitization with weekly scalp DPC. Unfractionated whole blood yielded the extracted total RNA. Individual cDNA molecules each carried unique molecular identifiers attached by the library. In TCRdb, the RACE reads were re-called with MiXCR into one record per CDR3 protein. The table includes some 80,000 distinct CDR3 sequences, around a tenth detected once. This CDR3 is built from 16 residues. Between the trimmed V and J ends, which lost 2 bases and 0 bases, there was a span of 10 bases. Germline CDR1 reads MNHEY; CDR2 reads SVGEGT.

The receptor was derived from a man aged 18-30 years with alopecia areata. Some clones in this sample may be carry-over from other donors' samples. The gene calls are TRBV6-2 or TRBV6-3 and TRBJ2-2; D is uncertain. Sequenced material: whole blood, taken in connection with sensitization to the hapten diphenylcyclopropenone (DPC). CDR3 DNA: TGTGCCAGCAGTTACATTGGGCAAGCGAACACCGGGGAGCTGTTTTTT. Protein sequence: CASSYIGQANTGELFF.